A single sample gave rise to the 28 T cell receptor beta chains below, sequenced in a study of OX40 agonist ivuxolimab in advanced cancers. TCRdb keeps only in-frame clones here, not all; method: immunoSEQ multiplex PCR. The sample holds 55,000 to 75,000 clones, roughly 90% seen once. The sample here was CD4+ or CD8+ T cells sorted from blood, taken in a trial of the OX40 agonist ivuxolimab. These receptors originate from an adult with an advanced solid tumor such as melanoma, head and neck, liver or kidney cancer.

The chain employs TRBV10-3 and TRBJ2-2, with a possible D match to TRBD2 (5 bases). CDR1 and CDR2 from the germline V gene are ENHRY and SYGVKD. Trimming took 6 bases from V and 2 from J, leaving 10 bases between them. The CDR3 is made up of 14 amino acids. The CDR3 nucleotides read TGTGCCATCAGGGACTCAGCCAACACCGGGGAGCTGTTTTTT. Translated: CAIRDSANTGELFF.

This chain connects TRBV4-2 to TRBJ1-1; D is perhaps TRBD1 (5 bases). The germline gives CDR1 LGHNA, CDR2 YNFKEQ. Deletions cut 3 bases from V and 10 bases from J, with 18 bases between. CDR3 length equals 14 residues. The CDR3 is CASSQEGRDGGAFF. Here the CDR3 DNA reads TGTGCCAGCAGCCAGGAGGGTCGGGACGGCGGAGCTTTCTTT.

Remarks on this clone: The junction does not match germline at one end; this may be a read error. V gene TRBV7-8 combines with J gene TRBJ1-3; D is undetermined. The CDR3 spans 13 residues. The germline V gene has CDR1 SGHVS and CDR2 FQNEAQ. The CDR3 bases are TGTGCCAGCAGCTTAGGTTCTGAAAACACCATATATTTT. As protein: CASSLGSENTIYF.

The chain is built from TRBV27 and TRBJ1-3; the D is unclear. The CDR3 sequence is 15 residues long. Trimming shortened V by 6 bases and J by 0 bases, and 12 bases separated the two germline ends. CDR1 and CDR2 (germline): MNHEY, SMNVEV (reference sequence). The CDR3 DNA is TGTGCCAGCAGGGACCCGGGCGCCTCTGGAAACACCATATATTTT. Translating gives CASRDPGASGNTIYF.

The chain uses TRBV6-5 and TRBJ2-5; the match to TRBD2 covers 11 bases. Per germline, CDR1 MNHEY and CDR2 SVGAGI. The V and J ends lost 10 bases and 7 bases, in that order; junction bases with no gene match: 5. The CDR3 is 12 amino acids. CDR3 sequence: CATHLAGGTQYF. The CDR3 region has the DNA TGTGCCACCCATCTAGCGGGAGGGACCCAGTACTTC.

This chain uses TRBV27 with TRBJ2-1; 15 positions match TRBD2. After removal of 3 bases from V and 3 bases from J, the junction contained 6 bases not matched to a gene. Germline CDR1 reads MNHEY; CDR2 reads SMNVEV (reference sequence). This CDR3 comprises 18 residues. The CDR3 spells CASSLGLAGGRRYNEQFF. DNA of the CDR3: TGTGCCAGCAGTTTGGGACTAGCGGGAGGTCGCCGCTACAATGAGCAGTTCTTC.

The sample holds one count of this clone. The rearrangement uses TRBV28 and TRBJ2-1; 11 positions match TRBD2. The CDR3 contains 15 residues. The germline V gene encodes CDR1 MDHEN and CDR2 SYDVKM. V lost 6 bases, J lost 5 bases, and 6 bases stayed unmatched. CDR3 sequence (DNA): TGTGCCAGCAGCTTAGCGGGGGGGCCACACAATGAGCAGTTCTTC. Translating it yields CASSLAGGPHNEQFF.

This rearrangement joins TRBV19 to TRBJ1-1, with D tentatively TRBD1 (6 bases). Germline V gene lookup returns CDR1 LNHDA and CDR2 SQIVND (reference sequence). V lost 7 bases and J 10 bases, leaving 16 bases between the germline ends. The CDR3 consists of 12 residues. The CDR3 sequence is CASKTGGGGAFF. The DNA for the CDR3 is TGTGCCAGTAAAACCGGAGGGGGGGGAGCTTTCTTT.

V gene TRBV5-4 combines with J gene TRBJ2-7, with TRBD2 matching 8 bases. CDR1 and CDR2 (germline): SGHNT, YYREEE (reference sequence). The CDR3 runs to 16 residues. The ends lost 4 bases at V and 6 bases at J; junction bases unmatched: 15. CDR3 DNA sequence: TGTGCCAGCAGCCCCGGACTAGCATTGGGACTTGTCGAGCAGTACTTC. Amino acids: CASSPGLALGLVEQYF.

V usage is TRBV30 and J usage is TRBJ1-4; TRBD1 aligns across 8 bases. The ends lost 0 bases at V and 4 bases at J; junction bases unmatched: 4. Germline CDR1 reads GTSNPN; CDR2 reads SVGIG (reference sequence). There are 15 residues in the CDR3. The CDR3 reads CAWSVGQGHNEKLFF. CDR3 DNA sequence: TGTGCCTGGAGTGTTGGACAGGGCCATAATGAAAAACTGTTTTTT. Looking up the rest from reference TRBV30 and TRBJ1-4 gives the full variable domain: SQTIHQWPATLVQPVGSPLSLECTVEGTSNPNLYWYRQAAGRGLQLLFYSVGIGQISSEVPQNLSASRPQDRQFILSSKKLLLSDSGFYLCAWSVGQGHNEKLFFGSGTQLSVL.

The chain couples TRBV6-5 to TRBJ2-7; TRBD2 might be the D (5 bases). CDR1 is MNHEY and CDR2 is SVGAGI in the germline V gene. The CDR3 is 12 residues long. Between the trimmed V and J ends, which lost 10 bases and 7 bases, there was a span of 17 bases. In DNA form, the CDR3 reads TGTGCCATCTTTGGGGTCTCGGGGGAGCAGTACTTC. Amino acid sequence: CAIFGVSGEQYF.

The J gene is TRBJ1-4, the V gene TRBV9; TRBD1 matches 7 bases. V lost 3 bases, J lost 0 bases, and 8 bases stayed unmatched. CDR1 is SGDLS and CDR2 is YYNGEE in the germline V gene. The CDR3 spans 17 residues. The CDR3 region has the DNA TGTGCCAGCAGCGAAACAGGGGCATTTGCAACTAATGAAAAACTGTTTTTT. Translated: CASSETGAFATNEKLFF.

Only a few counts were recorded for this clone. V usage is TRBV28 and J usage is TRBJ1-2; TRBD1 might be the D (5 bases). CDR3 length: 13 amino acids. Germline V gene sequence: CDR1 MDHEN, CDR2 SYDVKM. V gave up 8 bases and J gave up 8 bases, with 18 bases separating them. In nucleotides, the CDR3 is TGTGCCAGCTCTTTCTTATCCAGGGACGGCTACACCTTC. It specifies CASSFLSRDGYTF.

The rearrangement links TRBV6-4 to TRBJ1-1; D is unclear. Trimming left V 4 bases short and J 0 bases short, with 9 bases between. This CDR3 is built from 14 residues. Germline CDR1 and CDR2: MRHNA and SNTAGT. The DNA of the CDR3 is TGTGCCAGCAGTGTATCTGACCTGAACACTGAAGCTTTCTTT. This encodes CASSVSDLNTEAFF.

The chain joins TRBV5-1 to TRBJ2-1; TRBD2 might be the D (5 bases). The V gene lost 0 bases and the J gene lost 5 bases, with 15 bases spanning the gap. Germline CDR1 is SGHRS and CDR2 is YFSETQ. This CDR3 contains 16 residues. Here the CDR3 DNA reads TGCGCCAGCAGCTTGGGGGGAGCGTCCCTTAACAATGAGCAGTTCTTC. The encoded protein is CASSLGGASLNNEQFF.

V gene TRBV6-4 combines with J gene TRBJ2-1; D may match TRBD1 or TRBD2 (5 bases each). The CDR3 has 13 residues. The V end lost 3 bases, the J end lost 11 bases, and 14 bases lay between the germline ends. Germline V gene sequence: CDR1 MRHNA, CDR2 SNTAGT. The DNA of the CDR3 is TGTGCCAGCAGTGAAGAGGCCCGGGACCAGCAGTTCTTC. This encodes CASSEEARDQQFF.

For the CDR3, the DNA is TGCGCCAGCAGCCTAACCGGACAGGGGGTATACAATGAGCAGTTCTTC. Amino acids: CASSLTGQGVYNEQFF. V usage is TRBV5-1 and J usage is TRBJ2-1; TRBD1 matches 10 bases. The CDR3 contains 16 residues. CDR1 SGHRS and CDR2 YFSETQ come from the germline V gene. V shed 4 bases, J shed 4 bases, and the junction held 8 bases outside the gene matches.

The CDR3 sequence: CASSPDPGSSYEQYF. The CDR3 DNA follows: TGTGCCAGCAGCCCAGACCCCGGGAGCTCCTACGAGCAGTACTTC. V and J are TRBV5-4 and TRBJ2-7; D is perhaps TRBD2 (6 bases). CDR1 and CDR2 (germline): SGHNT, YYREEE (reference sequence). Trimming cost V 4 bases and J 0 bases, with 14 bases left between them. This CDR3 contains 15 residues.

The genes are TRBV4-2 and TRBJ1-5; maybe TRBD1 (5 bases). The germline CDR1 and CDR2 sequences are LGHNA and YNFKEQ. Trimming removed 0 bases from V and 7 bases from J, with 16 bases in between. The CDR3 is 16 residues long. The CDR3 DNA follows: TGTGCCAGCAGCCAAGAGCAAGGGGCGGGTTCCCAGCCCCAGCATTTT. This sequence encodes CASSQEQGAGSQPQHF.

This chain links TRBV6-6 with TRBJ2-3; the D is unclear. This CDR3 contains 14 residues. Germline-derived CDR1 and CDR2 are MNHNY and SVGAGI (reference sequence). The ends were cut back, 8 bases at V and 6 bases at J, with 18 bases in the middle. The CDR3 region is CASSPGTNQDTQYF. As DNA, the CDR3 is TGTGCCAGCTCCCCGGGCACCAACCAGGATACGCAGTATTTT.

In this sample, this clone turned up many times. CDR3 nucleotides: TGTGCCAGCAGCTTCGCAGGGGGCACTGAAGCTTTCTTT. Its translation is CASSFAGGTEAFF. The chain has TRBV7-8 and TRBJ1-1, with 7 bases identical to TRBD1. The V and J ends lost 3 bases and 4 bases, in that order; junction bases with no gene match: 2. Germline V gene data show CDR1 as SGHVS and CDR2 as FQNEAQ. This CDR3 spans 13 amino acids.

This clone was picked up a small number of times. The chain recombines TRBV28 with TRBJ1-2; TRBD1 matches at 8 bases. With V trimmed by 5 bases and J by 5 bases, 4 bases remained unmatched. This CDR3 is 13 amino acids long. Germline loops: CDR1 MDHEN, CDR2 SYDVKM. Here the CDR3 reads CASSVRGQYGYTF. CDR3 DNA: TGTGCCAGCAGTGTCAGGGGGCAATATGGCTACACCTTC.

The chain uses TRBV7-8 and TRBJ2-1, with 10 bases matching TRBD1. Germline V gene data show CDR1 as SGHVS and CDR2 as FQNEAQ. The J segment lost 3 bases and the V segment lost 1 base, leaving 3 bases of the junction unmatched. The CDR3 consists of 16 residues. CDR3 sequence: CASSLDGTGDYNEQFF. Written as DNA, the CDR3 is TGTGCCAGCAGCTTAGACGGGACAGGGGACTACAATGAGCAGTTCTTC. The entire variable domain, with the rest obtained from reference TRBV7-8 and TRBJ2-1, is as follows: GAGVSQSPRYKVAKRGQDVALRCDPISGHVSLFWYQQALGQGPEFLTYFQNEAQLDKSGLPSDRFFAERPEGSVSTLKIQRTQQEDSAVYLCASSLDGTGDYNEQFFGPGTRLTVL.

The rearrangement links TRBV10-3 to TRBJ2-5; 7 bases agree with TRBD1. The CDR3 is made up of 14 amino acids. Unmatched junction bases numbered 10, after V lost 10 bases and J lost 2 bases. Germline V gene data show CDR1 as ENHRY and CDR2 as SYGVKD. CDR3 DNA sequence: TGTGCCACCGGATTCCGGGACAGACAAGAGACCCAGTACTTC. Translated, it gives CATGFRDRQETQYF.

CDR3 nucleotides: TGTGCCAGTATGCCACAATTTAGCAATCAGCCCCAGCATTTT. Its translation: CASMPQFSNQPQHF. This chain uses TRBV19 with TRBJ1-5; D unclear. Trimming removed 7 bases from V and 0 bases from J, with 10 bases in between. The CDR3 length is 14 residues. Germline V CDR1 and CDR2: LNHDA, SQIVND (reference sequence).

The V gene is TRBV19, the J gene TRBJ2-7; 11 bases are a match to TRBD1. The V gene end was trimmed by 4 bases and the J gene end by 2 bases; junction bases not matched to a gene: 7. The CDR3 runs to 16 residues. Looked up from germline, CDR1 is LNHDA and CDR2 is SQIVND (reference sequence). For the CDR3, the DNA is TGTGCCAGTAGTACGGGGACAGGGGGAGAAACCTACGAGCAGTACTTC. Translating gives CASSTGTGGETYEQYF.

The chain carries TRBV7-8 and TRBJ2-5, with TRBD2 as a possible D gene (5 bases). V was cut by 2 bases and J by 4 bases, with 11 bases left in between. This CDR3 is 14 amino acids long. Per the germline V gene, CDR1 is SGHVS and CDR2 is FQNEAQ. DNA of the CDR3: TGTGCCAGCAGCTTAAGACTGAGCGGAGAGACCCAGTACTTC. This gives the protein CASSLRLSGETQYF.

The V gene is TRBV29-1, the J gene TRBJ1-1; 7 bases agree with TRBD1. This CDR3 region has 12 residues. Germline V gene data show CDR1 as SQVTM and CDR2 as ANQGSEA. With V trimmed by 5 bases and J by 2 bases, 2 bases remained unmatched. The CDR3 region has the DNA TGCAGCGTTCCAGGGGGAAACACTGAAGCTTTCTTT. Translated: CSVPGGNTEAFF.